This is a list of T cell receptor beta chains from one sample in a study of blood T cell repertoires in COVID-19. The data were produced by immunoSEQ multiplex PCR, yet TCRdb's version contains in-frame clones alone and is incomplete. This table holds about 92,000 clones, roughly 76% found once. Sequenced sample: peripheral blood. The receptor set was obtained from a woman at least 80 years old with active or convalescent COVID-19. Each CDR3 is given with its conserved first and last residue. D genes are given only for firm matches. Only part of the rows carry a size: once, few, many, or a class if the clone is expanded.

v_gene,abundance,j_gene,d_gene,CDR3nt,CDR3aa
TRBV7-2,few,TRBJ1-2,TRBD1,TGTGCCAGCAGCTTAACACCGGGACAGGGATTCGGCTACACCTTC,CASSLTPGQGFGYTF
TRBV6-6,.,TRBJ2-7,TRBD2,TGTGCCAGCAGATACGGGGCGGGGGAGATTTCCTACGAGCAGTACTTC,CASRYGAGEISYEQYF
TRBV4-1,few,TRBJ2-3,TRBD2,TGCGCCAGCAGCCAAGAAACTAGCGGGGAAAAGTGGGATTTT,CASSQETSGEKWDF
TRBV5-1,.,TRBJ2-5,TRBD1,TGCGCCAGCAGCTTGGGAGGGGGCGCGGAGACCCAGTACTTC,CASSLGGGAETQYF
TRBV30,.,TRBJ2-7,TRBD1,TGTGCCTGGATCGGGACAGGGGGCTACGAGCAGTACTTC,CAWIGTGGYEQYF
TRBV12-3/TRBV12-4,few,TRBJ1-5,.,TGTGCCAGCAGTTTAGGAGGGGGTCAGCCCCAGCATTTT,CASSLGGGQPQHF
TRBV2,.,TRBJ1-2,TRBD1,TGTGCCAGCACCTCGGACAGGTCGGGCTATGGCTACACCTTC,CASTSDRSGYGYTF
TRBV7-3,once,TRBJ2-1,.,TGTGCCAGCAGCTTAACCAGATACAATGAGCAGTTCTTC,CASSLTRYNEQFF
TRBV3-1/TRBV3-2,.,TRBJ2-5,TRBD2,TGTGCCAGCAGCCAAGATAAAGCGGGGGGGTTAGGAGAGACCCAGTACTTC,CASSQDKAGGLGETQYF
TRBV4-1,.,TRBJ2-5,TRBD2,TGCGCCAGCAGCCAAGAAGGCTCTAGCGGGTACGGGGAGACCCAGTACTTC,CASSQEGSSGYGETQYF
TRBV4-1,.,TRBJ1-1,.,TGCGCCAGCAGCGGCAGGGCTGAGAACACTGAAGCTTTCTTT,CASSGRAENTEAFF
TRBV5-6,.,TRBJ2-5,.,TGTGCCAGCAGCGGTCTAGCACGAATTAGGGAAGAGACCCAGTACTTC,CASSGLARIREETQYF
TRBV3-1/TRBV3-2,.,TRBJ1-1,.,TGTGCCAGCAGCCAATTCAGGGCGGACACTGAAGCTTTCTTT,CASSQFRADTEAFF
TRBV28,.,TRBJ1-2,TRBD1,TGTGCCAGCAGATACAACCCGGGACAGGGGAACTATGGCTACACCTTC,CASRYNPGQGNYGYTF
TRBV30,.,TRBJ1-5,.,TGTGCCTGGAGTCGGGACACCCAGCCCCAGCATTTT,CAWSRDTQPQHF
TRBV30,.,TRBJ2-7,TRBD2,TGTGCCTGGGTTCCACGGGGCGGGGGGCCCCACGAGCAGTACTTC,CAWVPRGGGPHEQYF
TRBV6-4,.,TRBJ2-7,TRBD2,TGTGCCAGCAGTGCCGATAGCGGGACCTACGAGCAGTACTTC,CASSADSGTYEQYF
TRBV30,.,TRBJ2-1,.,TGTGCCTGGAGTATAAATACCGGGATAAAGTTCTTC,CAWSINTGIKFF
TRBV7-2,few,TRBJ2-4,TRBD2,TGTGCCAGCAGCCCAGCTCCTAGCGGAGGGAAAAACATTCAGTACTTC,CASSPAPSGGKNIQYF
TRBV7-2,few,TRBJ1-2,TRBD1,TGTGCCAGCAGCTTAGGAGTGTTACAGGGGGCAAACTATGGCTACACCTTC,CASSLGVLQGANYGYTF
TRBV7-8,.,TRBJ2-7,.,TGTGCCAGCAGCTTAAGATATAGCCGCTACGAGCAGTACTTC,CASSLRYSRYEQYF
TRBV19,once,TRBJ1-5,.,TGTGCCAGTAGTATAGATCCCGGGAATCAGCCCCAGCATTTT,CASSIDPGNQPQHF
TRBV18,.,TRBJ2-3,TRBD1,TGTGCCAGCTCACCAAGGACAGGGGGCGTAGATACGCAGTATTTT,CASSPRTGGVDTQYF
TRBV5-4,.,TRBJ2-1,.,TGTGCCAGCAGCTTCTCTGATGAGCAGTTCTTC,CASSFSDEQFF
TRBV2,.,TRBJ2-5,TRBD2,TGTGCCAGCAGTGAAGCGCGGGAGGGTCTAGCGGGGGCGACCCAAGAGACCCAGTACTTC,CASSEAREGLAGATQETQYF
TRBV30,.,TRBJ2-7,TRBD1,TGTGCCTGGAGTGGGGGACAGGAGAGCTCCTACGAGCAGTACTTC,CAWSGGQESSYEQYF
TRBV6-5,.,TRBJ1-2,TRBD1,TGTGCCAGCAGTTACCCAGGGGGCTATGGCTACACCTTC,CASSYPGGYGYTF
TRBV21-1,.,TRBJ2-4,.,TGTGCCAGCGGACAGGGCAAGAACTTC,CASGQGKNF
TRBV5-1,.,TRBJ2-3,.,TGCGCCAGCATAAAGCAGGGTGGAGATACGCAGTATTTT,CASIKQGGDTQYF
TRBV9,.,TRBJ2-2,.,TGTGCCAGCAGCGGCCGGGACTTTGCGAACACCGGGGAGCTGTTTTTT,CASSGRDFANTGELFF
TRBV4-1,.,TRBJ2-1,TRBD2,TGCGCCAGCAGCCAAGACTGGGGAGGGGAGCAGTTCTTC,CASSQDWGGEQFF
TRBV12-3/TRBV12-4,.,TRBJ1-1,.,TGTGCCAGCAGTTTATCCCAGGGGGAAGCTTTCTTT,CASSLSQGEAFF
TRBV30,.,TRBJ1-2,TRBD1,TGTGCCTGGAGTGACTTACAGGGGTTCTATGGCTACACCTTC,CAWSDLQGFYGYTF
TRBV18,.,TRBJ2-7,TRBD2,TGTGCCAGCTCCCCCTCCCTTAGCGGGGGCTCCTACGAGCAGTACTTC,CASSPSLSGGSYEQYF
TRBV5-5,.,TRBJ2-1,TRBD2,TGTGCCAGCAGCCTAGCGGGAGGAGTCAATGAGCAGTTCTTC,CASSLAGGVNEQFF
TRBV5-6,.,TRBJ2-1,.,TGTGCCAGCAGCTGGTTGAGTGAGCAGTTCTTC,CASSWLSEQFF
TRBV9,.,TRBJ2-1,.,TGTGCCAGCAGCGTAGATGGACAACTCTACAATGAGCAGTTCTTC,CASSVDGQLYNEQFF
TRBV3-1/TRBV3-2,.,TRBJ1-2,TRBD1,TGTGCCAGCAGCCCTACAGGGGGCGGCTATGGCTACACCTTC,CASSPTGGGYGYTF
TRBV28,once,TRBJ1-3,.,TGTGCCAGCAAGCGGGGAAACACCATATATTTT,CASKRGNTIYF
TRBV10-3,.,TRBJ2-2,TRBD1,TGTGCCATCAGAAGGGACAGGGTAAACACCGGGGAGCTGTTTTTT,CAIRRDRVNTGELFF
TRBV6-5,few,TRBJ1-1,.,TGTGCCAGCAGAGACGGCGGTGAAGCTTTCTTT,CASRDGGEAFF
TRBV30,.,TRBJ2-1,TRBD2,TGTGCCTGGTCTCGGGGGGGGGATGAGCAGTTCTTC,CAWSRGGDEQFF
TRBV7-2,.,TRBJ1-1,.,TGTGCCAGCAGCCCGGGGGGTGAGACTGAAGCTTTCTTT,CASSPGGETEAFF
TRBV6-2/TRBV6-3,.,TRBJ2-7,.,TGTGCCAGCAGTTGGGACACCTCCTACGAGCAGTACTTC,CASSWDTSYEQYF